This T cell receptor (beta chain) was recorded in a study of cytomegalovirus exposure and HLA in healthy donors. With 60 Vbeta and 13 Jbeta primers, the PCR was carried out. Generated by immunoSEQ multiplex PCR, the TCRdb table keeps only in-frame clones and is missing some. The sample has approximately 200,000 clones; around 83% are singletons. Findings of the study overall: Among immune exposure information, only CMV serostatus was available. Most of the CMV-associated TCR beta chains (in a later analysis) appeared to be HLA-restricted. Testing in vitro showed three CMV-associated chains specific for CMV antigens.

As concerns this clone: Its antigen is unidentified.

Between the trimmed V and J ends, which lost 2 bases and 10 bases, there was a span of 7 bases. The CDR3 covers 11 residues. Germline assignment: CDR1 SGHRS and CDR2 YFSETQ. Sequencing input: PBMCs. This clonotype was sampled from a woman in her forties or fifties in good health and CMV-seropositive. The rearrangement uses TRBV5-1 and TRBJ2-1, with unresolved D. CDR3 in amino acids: CASSLTEEQFF. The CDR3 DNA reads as TGCGCCAGCAGCTTAACAGAAGAGCAGTTCTTC.